This T cell receptor beta chain derives from a study of cytomegalovirus exposure and HLA in healthy donors (TCRdb year 2017). General notes on the study: An earlier analysis of a few hundred of the donors reported roughly 300 Gb of sequence data and about 120 million unique TCR beta sequences obtained from approximately 180 million T cells. Around 320 gigabases of sequencing data and tens of millions of unique TCR sequences were included in an early release covering several hundred HLA-typed donors. Among the roughly 410 genotyped donors, roughly 80% belonged to the genetic ancestry cluster associated with self-reported Caucasian donors. The study aimed to test whether signatures of past pathogen exposure could be identified by cataloging public T cell receptors. Using immunosequencing, the study profiled T cell repertoires from around 670 subjects and related those repertoires to cytomegalovirus serostatus. A separate validation cohort of 100 to 150 different subjects was used in addition to the approximately 700-subject first cohort. To predict cytomegalovirus infection status, the study combined high-throughput TCR immunosequencing, statistical association of individual TCRs with disease status, and machine learning. To study patterns of TCR occurrence, a later analysis re-analyzed previously published TCR beta repertoires from 550 to 800 donors and added high-resolution HLA genotyping. The later analysis used no new phenotypic data to find candidate immune exposures, relying instead on TCR beta sequences and their occurrence across donors. In an earlier analysis of 500 to 650 of the donors, high-throughput TCR beta sequencing was used to judge whether each TCR beta V gene segment behaved as functional or pseudogenic. Donor age, sex, ethnicity and CMV serostatus were compiled together with the repertoire data. A later genetic analysis took genome-wide SNP genotypes for about 65% of the 666 donors and used that subset as a discovery cohort. Every discovery cohort repertoire had been produced on one sequencing platform. HLA typing covered class I and class II loci at four-digit resolution. The number of typed donors differed by locus: about 620-640 for A, B, C, DRB1 and DQB1; about 520 for DQA1; some 610 for DPA1; and about 450 for DPB1. Five DR-DQ haplotypes were treated as single units for association and clustering because of strong linkage in the cohort. Across 398 genotyped donors of the cohort, an average of approximately 240,000 unique TCR beta nucleotide sequences per donor were sequenced, and 15% to 20% of those sequences were non-productive.

As to this clone: Which antigen it targets is not known. No much larger clone exists at a distance of one base, and base qualities are not known.

Results and caveats for the whole study, not just this receptor: According to a later genetic analysis, donors in an Asian-associated ancestry cluster had fewer N-insertions in productive TCRs than the roughly 700-donor mean. A further reported finding was that TCR beta sequences accurately predicted the HLA-A and HLA-B alleles for most subjects in the first cohort. In a later genetic analysis, a missense DCLRE1C variant was associated with V-gene and J-gene trimming of TCR beta chains, and the association was replicated in an independent cohort. The only immune exposure information available for the cohort was CMV serostatus. Some IMGT-functional V segments, including TRBV6-2 and TRBV6-3, could not be distinguished by the 87-base-pair reads and were therefore excluded. Strong co-occurrence of HLA alleles, especially DR and DQ, made assigning TCR associations to individual alleles difficult. In this cohort, only TCR beta chains were sequenced, and detectable features were limited by the absence of alpha or paired-chain data. A later analysis found that most CMV-associated TCR beta chains appeared HLA-restricted, with HLA associations seemingly driven largely by CMV exposure. In a later analysis, 15,000 to 20,000 TCR beta sequences were associated with specific HLA alleles at a false discovery rate of 0.05. The classifier was reported to diagnose cytomegalovirus status with high specificity and sensitivity in both the original and validation cohorts. In a later analysis, TCR association rates were found to vary across HLA loci, with the most associated TCRs seen for DRB1 alleles and the fewest for HLA-C alleles. In an earlier analysis of some 500 of the donors, most TCR beta V segments were observed in productive rearrangements about 87% or about 30% of the time, broadly matching IMGT annotations. Correlated functional status among segregating V segments might be attributable to linkage disequilibrium, but an unknown experimental factor could not be ruled out. Several of the top co-occurrence clusters appeared to be linked to parvovirus B19, influenza, CMV and Epstein-Barr virus, according to a later analysis. In vitro tests confirmed that a few of the cytomegalovirus-associated TCR beta chains recognize cytomegalovirus antigens. Over 15 rarely observed V segments, including chromosome 9 orphons, were excluded from the earlier analysis of almost 600 of the donors because counts were too low. HLA typing was unavailable for some donors at each locus, so association tests used only the typed subset. The authors suggested that the approach could potentially be extended to other disease states and immunological phenotypes. A group of highly shared sequence variants was considered likely to be a technical artifact of the sequencing pipeline. Most TCR sequences were seen in very few donors, while some public TCRs were found in many individuals. Roughly uniform sequencing depth across donors was assumed in presence/absence analyses, although this assumption may not hold. Compared with equally common non-associated chains, HLA-associated TCR beta chains in a later analysis were more clonally expanded and had lower generation probabilities. A total of 150 to 200 TCR beta chains were listed by the study as associated with cytomegalovirus.

The cohort was made up of 650 to 700 healthy bone marrow donors. At the time of sampling, every cohort member was nominally healthy, though immune exposures that went unrecorded were likely present. The donor tested CMV seropositive and was one of the 289 seropositive cohort members. Each donor provided a peripheral blood sample, and peripheral blood mononuclear cells were used for TCR beta sequencing. The Qiagen DNeasy Blood Extraction Kit was used to extract genomic DNA from the blood cell samples. Library prep was done by the immunoSEQ multiplex PCR assay. The multiplex PCR relied on a mix of 60 forward primers for TCR Vbeta segments and 13 reverse primers for TCR Jbeta segments. The CDR3 region of rearranged TCR beta genes was amplified from genomic DNA with a multiplex PCR assay. On the Illumina HiSeq System, the amplified TCR beta libraries were sequenced as 87-base-pair reads. The study's processing was this. Across the 500 to 850 repertoires, a later analysis counted some 81 million unique TCR beta chains, 9.5 million to 12 million of which were shared by at least two donors. Raw reads were error-corrected and collapsed into unique sequences with a nearest-neighbor algorithm that merged closely related sequences to remove PCR and sequencing errors. V, D and J gene segments were assigned by aligning CDR3 sequences to IMGT reference sequences. Each retained sequence needed at least a six-nucleotide match to both a V gene segment and a J gene segment. Rearrangements were classified as productive when the CDR3 lacked stop codons and remained in frame with V and J, and all other rearrangements were classified as non-productive. CDR3 was defined by IMGT convention, running from the second conserved V-encoded cysteine to the conserved J-encoded phenylalanine. The earlier analysis of about 560 of the donors excluded any sequence lacking an unambiguous match to a single V gene segment. In an earlier analysis of a few hundred of the donors, a V segment was called functional when productive rearrangements were above 56.7%, and segregating when the standard deviation between donors exceeded 5%. To diagnose cytomegalovirus status from the catalog of TCR beta chain sequences, a statistical classification framework was built. A later analysis assigned V and J genes by comparing TCR nucleotide sequences with IMGT/GENE-DB human TR gene sequences. The TCRdist pipeline was used in a later analysis to assign CDR3 sequences and most-parsimonious VDJ recombination scenarios. In a later analysis, each TCR beta chain was defined by its CDR3 amino acid sequence together with its V-gene family, and reads lacking a unique V-gene family were excluded. In a later analysis, fewer than 600 highly shared, low-generation-probability nucleotide sequences were removed to address suspected cross-contamination and a sequencing artifact. A later analysis calculated a clonal expansion index for each public chain from normalized within-repertoire ranks of inferred template counts. Generation probabilities in a later analysis came from a VDJ recombination model fitted to out-of-frame rearrangements, and those results were checked against IGoR. In a later analysis, hypergeometric tests were used to score TCR-TCR, TCR-HLA and TCR-CMV co-occurrence, with a repertoire-size bias correction applied to TCR pairs. In a later analysis, false discovery rates were estimated by permuting HLA or CMV assignments 20 times. In a later analysis, co-occurring TCRs were grouped with DBSCAN, and TCRdist sequence similarity was added when clustering was performed within HLA-allele-positive subsets. Co-occurrence clustering excluded repertoires with fewer than 30,000 or more than 120,000 public chains, plus five with anomalous nucleotide sharing. TCRdb mirrors the immuneACCESS table, restricted to in-frame sequences. Some clones are absent from its copies; in checked studies, under half trace to an unresolved V gene, and the reason for the others is unknown. From that table come the V and J calls and clone size; the DNA was used to work out D and trimming. The sample records 100,000 to 150,000 clones, roughly 71% of which are singletons. Approximately 6.4% of the sample is taken by the ten largest.

Trimming leaves V shorter by 4 bases and J shorter by 7 bases, with the junction holding 10 bases beyond the gene matches. The germline V gene (reference sequence) sets CDR1 to GTSNPN and CDR2 to SVGIG. Counted from cysteine to phenylalanine, this CDR3 has 14 amino acids. The sequence is cut down to CDR3 DNA, 42 bases in frame from base 1. Here the chain combines TRBV30 and TRBJ1-5; 7 middle bases align to TRBD1. This clonotype was obtained from a woman aged 45 to 65 in good health and CMV-seropositive. The sequencing input was PBMCs. The base sequence is TGTGCCTGGAAGTTAGGAGGGGGCGGACAGCCCCAGCATTTT. Translated, this is CAWKLGGGGQPQHF.